These T cell receptor beta chains were read from a single sample in a study of blood T cell repertoires in COVID-19. Profiled with immunoSEQ multiplex PCR; TCRdb holds only in-frame clones, not every one. The sample lists 75,000 to 95,000 clones; around 85% were seen once. Input material: peripheral blood. The receptor set was obtained from a man between 60 and 70 years old with acute or convalescent COVID-19. The CDR3 runs from the conserved cysteine through the conserved F or W. The D gene is left open where the match is weak. Where a row states a size, it is once, few, many or the class of an expanded clone; other rows omit it.

v_gene	abundance	j_gene	d_gene	CDR3nt	CDR3aa
TRBV19	NA	TRBJ1-1	TRBD1	TGTGCCAGCCGCCGGGGGACAGGGCAAAAGGGCACTGAAGCTTTCTTT	CASRRGTGQKGTEAFF
TRBV6-2/TRBV6-3	NA	TRBJ1-6	NA	TGTGCCAGCAGTTGGGGAGACGGATTTCAAAATTCACCCCTCCACTTT	CASSWGDGFQNSPLHF
TRBV6-2/TRBV6-3	NA	TRBJ2-7	NA	TGTGCCAGCAGTTCAGACAGATACTTTTCCTACGAGCAGTACTTC	CASSSDRYFSYEQYF
TRBV2	NA	TRBJ2-7	TRBD2	TGTGCCAGCAGAATTACTACCGGGACTAGCACCTACGAGCAGTACTTC	CASRITTGTSTYEQYF
TRBV19	NA	TRBJ2-5	NA	TGTGCCAGTAGTATCTTTCTAGCCAACGGAGAGACCCAGTACTTC	CASSIFLANGETQYF
TRBV7-2	few	TRBJ2-7	NA	TGTGCCAGCAGCTTAGCGAGTCTGTCCTACGAGCAGTACTTC	CASSLASLSYEQYF
TRBV6-2/TRBV6-3	NA	TRBJ1-6	NA	TGTGCCAGCAGTTACCGGGACTCGGCGAGTAATTCACCCCTCCACTTT	CASSYRDSASNSPLHF
TRBV6-2/TRBV6-3	NA	TRBJ1-4	TRBD1	TGTGCCAGCAGTTACCCCCGCGCAGGGGGGAGTGAAAAACTGTTTTTT	CASSYPRAGGSEKLFF
TRBV30	NA	TRBJ2-5	TRBD2	TGTGCCTGGAGTGTACCTAGCGGGGGGACCCAAGAGACCCAGTACTTC	CAWSVPSGGTQETQYF
TRBV24-1	NA	TRBJ2-7	TRBD1	TGTGCCACCAGTGATAGTCCGGGACAGGGGCTTTACGAGCAGTACTTC	CATSDSPGQGLYEQYF
TRBV18	NA	TRBJ1-3	TRBD1	TGTGCCAGCTCCTTTGGGACAGGCCCTGGAAACACCATATATTTT	CASSFGTGPGNTIYF
TRBV7-2	once	TRBJ1-4	NA	TGTGCCAGCAGCTCGACAGTTAATGAAAAACTGTTTTTT	CASSSTVNEKLFF
TRBV27	NA	TRBJ1-2	NA	TGTGCCAGCAGAGATGGGCTGGGCTACACCTTC	CASRDGLGYTF
TRBV19	NA	TRBJ1-2	TRBD1	TGTGCCAGTAGTCGGACAGGGACAACGTCTGGTGGCTACACCTTC	CASSRTGTTSGGYTF
TRBV6-2/TRBV6-3	NA	TRBJ1-5	TRBD1	TGTGCCAGCAGTTATCGGACAGGGACTACCAATCAGCCCCAGCATTTT	CASSYRTGTTNQPQHF
TRBV19	NA	TRBJ1-5	NA	TGTGCCAGTAGTATGATGCACAGACCGTCCAATCAGCCCCAGCATTTT	CASSMMHRPSNQPQHF
TRBV2	once	TRBJ1-2	TRBD1	TGTGCCAGCAGTGGGACAGGGCTAGGCTACACCTTC	CASSGTGLGYTF
TRBV4-1	NA	TRBJ2-1	TRBD2	TGCGCCAGCAGCCAAGTTACAGCGGGGGCTGAGCAGTTCTTC	CASSQVTAGAEQFF
TRBV10-1	NA	TRBJ2-2	TRBD1	TGCGCCAGCGGTTCCGGGACAGGGGCGACCGGGGAGCTGTTTTTT	CASGSGTGATGELFF
TRBV1	NA	TRBJ1-1	NA	TGCACCAGCAGCCAGTCTAAGCAGGGGAATCACACTGAAGCTTTCTTT	CTSSQSKQGNHTEAFF
TRBV21-1	few	TRBJ1-3	NA	TGTGCCAGCAGCAAAGTTTCCAGGGTGGAATCTGGAAACACCATATATTTT	CASSKVSRVESGNTIYF
TRBV9	NA	TRBJ1-6	NA	TGTGCCAGCAGCTCACAGGGCTATAATTCACCCCTCCACTTT	CASSSQGYNSPLHF
TRBV27	NA	TRBJ1-5	NA	TGTGCCAGCAGATCCAGGGTTAATCAGCCCCAGCATTTT	CASRSRVNQPQHF
TRBV10-3	NA	TRBJ1-2	NA	TGTGCCAGCGCCGGAGGGCCTAACTATGGCTACACCTTC	CASAGGPNYGYTF
TRBV5-1	NA	TRBJ2-5	TRBD1	TGCGCCAGCAGCTTTAGTAGGACAGGGGCGTCAGAGACCCAGTACTTC	CASSFSRTGASETQYF
TRBV10-3	once	TRBJ1-2	TRBD1	TGTGCCATCAGACCGGGACAGACTAACTATGGCTACACCTTC	CAIRPGQTNYGYTF
TRBV19	NA	TRBJ2-4	TRBD2	TGTGCCAGTAGTCCACCGGGACTAAAAAACATTCAGTACTTC	CASSPPGLKNIQYF
TRBV12-5	NA	TRBJ2-7	NA	TGTGCTAGTGGCGTCGACAGGATCCTCTACGAGCAGTACTTC	CASGVDRILYEQYF
TRBV6-6	NA	TRBJ1-3	TRBD1	TGTGCCAGCAGTGGGACAGGGGGAGGTGGAAACACCATATATTTT	CASSGTGGGGNTIYF
TRBV7-9	NA	TRBJ2-4	NA	TGTGCCAGCAGCCCAGGGGACGGGAGGCCTCTATCCAAAAACATTCAGTACTTC	CASSPGDGRPLSKNIQYF
TRBV19	NA	TRBJ2-5	TRBD1	TGTGCCAGTAAATCGGGGACAGGGGGCTTCGAGGAGACCCAGTACTTC	CASKSGTGGFEETQYF
TRBV12-5	NA	TRBJ2-1	TRBD2	TGTGCTAGTGGTTTGTTCCGACTAGCGGGGGGCCCGCTGGCCTACAATGAGCAGTTCTTC	CASGLFRLAGGPLAYNEQFF
TRBV5-4	few	TRBJ2-2	TRBD2	TGTGCCAGCAGCCGACTAGCGGCGCAGAACACCGGGGAGCTGTTTTTT	CASSRLAAQNTGELFF
TRBV5-6	NA	TRBJ1-2	TRBD1	TGTGCCAGCAGCCCGGACAGGGTCTTCCATGGCTACACCTTC	CASSPDRVFHGYTF
TRBV18	NA	TRBJ1-3	TRBD1	TGTGCCAGCTCACCACTTAGGGACAGCTCTGGAAACACCATATATTTT	CASSPLRDSSGNTIYF
TRBV14	NA	TRBJ1-3	NA	TGTGCCAGCAGCCAGGGCAGGAAGAAATATTTT	CASSQGRKKYF
TRBV5-1	NA	TRBJ2-2	NA	TGCGCCAGCAGCGCCGCGGGGAAGAAGACCGGGGAGCTGTTTTTT	CASSAAGKKTGELFF
TRBV3-1/TRBV3-2	NA	TRBJ2-2	NA	TGTGCCAGCAGCCCCCTTATGGACAGCCCCGGGGAGCTGTTTTTT	CASSPLMDSPGELFF
TRBV27	NA	TRBJ2-1	TRBD2	TGTGCCAGCAGTCCGGGGGGGACCAACAATGAGCAGTTCTTC	CASSPGGTNNEQFF
TRBV6-5	NA	TRBJ1-1	NA	TGTGCCAGCAGTTCTCCCACTGAAGCTTTCTTT	CASSSPTEAFF
TRBV6-5	few	TRBJ2-3	TRBD2	TGTGCCAGCAGTTCCCGGACTAGCGGGGCAGATACGCAGTATTTT	CASSSRTSGADTQYF
TRBV6-5	NA	TRBJ2-1	TRBD2	TGTGCCAGCAGGCTAGCGGGGGGTCGGGATGAGCAGTTCTTC	CASRLAGGRDEQFF
TRBV7-6	NA	TRBJ2-1	NA	TGTGCCAGCAGCTTAGCGGGGAGCTCCTACAATGAGCAGTTCTTC	CASSLAGSSYNEQFF
TRBV18	few	TRBJ1-2	NA	TGTGCCAGCTCACCACCGTCGTCCTATGGCTACACCTTC	CASSPPSSYGYTF
TRBV27	NA	TRBJ2-7	TRBD1	TGTGCCAGCAGTAGGAAGGGACAGGGGCACTACGAGCAGTACTTC	CASSRKGQGHYEQYF
TRBV19	NA	TRBJ1-3	TRBD1	TGTGCCAGTAGTCCGGGACAGGCTGGAAACACCATATATTTT	CASSPGQAGNTIYF